The source of this T cell receptor (beta chain) is a study of T cell changes during pregnancy in multiple sclerosis. This CDR3 has 15 amino acids. Deletions cut 1 base from V and 3 bases from J, with 13 bases between. Germline assignment: CDR1 SEHNR and CDR2 FQNEAQ (reference sequence). The protocol was immunoSEQ multiplex PCR, while the TCRdb copy is restricted to in-frame clones and leaves out a portion. The sample has tens of thousands of clones, 93% seen once. The V and J genes are TRBV7-9 and TRBJ2-7, with TRBD2 as a possible D gene (6 bases). The sequence came from a female donor with multiple sclerosis, enrolled in a pregnancy study. Sequencing used CD8+ T cells from peripheral blood mononuclear cells, obtained in the third trimester of pregnancy. The CDR3 bases are TGTGCCAGCAGCTTAGGCCTTGAGGAGGGCTACGAGCAGTACTTC. It encodes CASSLGLEEGYEQYF. Complete variable domain (other parts from reference TRBV7-9 and TRBJ2-7): DTGVSQNPRHKITKRGQNVTFRCDPISEHNRLYWYRQTLGQGPEFLTYFQNEAQLEKSRLLSDRFSAERPKGSFSTLEIQRTEQGDSAMYLCASSLGLEEGYEQYFGPGTRLTVT.